The 25 T cell receptor beta chains reported below all come from one sample, sequenced in a study of control samples from healthy donors and cancer patients. The protocol was immunoSEQ multiplex PCR, while the TCRdb copy is restricted to in-frame clones and leaves out a portion. Counted here are 150,000 or so clones, approximately 93% occurring once; the ten biggest clones make up 4.5% to 6%. The sample consisted of blood. The receptors shown here come from a man aged 18 to 29 in good health.

The chain is built from TRBV27 and TRBJ1-5; D not certain. V shed 0 bases and J shed 2 bases, with 8 bases lying between them. The CDR3 length is 15 residues. CDR1 MNHEY and CDR2 SMNVEV come from the germline V gene (reference sequence). The CDR3 nucleotides are TGTGCCAGCAGTTTATCGATTTGGGGCAATCAGCCCCAGCATTTT. Translating it yields CASSLSIWGNQPQHF.

The chain employs TRBV24-1 and TRBJ2-3, with 14 nucleotides matching TRBD2. The V segment lost 4 bases and the J segment 0 bases; nucleotides outside the gene matches: 2. The length of the CDR3 is 17 residues. Per germline, CDR1 KGHDR and CDR2 SFDVKD. The CDR3: CATSDRLAGGSTDTQYF. In DNA, the CDR3 is TGTGCCACCAGTGACCGACTAGCGGGGGGGAGCACAGATACGCAGTATTTT.

The V gene is TRBV18, the J gene TRBJ2-1; 8 bases map to TRBD1. With 10 bases clipped from V and 4 bases from J, the junction kept 24 bases outside the gene matches. Germline CDR1 reads KGHSH; CDR2 reads LQKENI. There are 19 residues in the CDR3. The CDR3, as DNA: TGTGCCAACACTAGTGGAGCGGAGCAGGGGGCTTCTCGATACAATGAGCAGTTCTTC. This gives the protein CANTSGAEQGASRYNEQFF.

This clone was recorded once. The chain joins TRBV5-8 to TRBJ2-7; the D is unclear. This CDR3 spans 14 amino acids. The ends were cut back, 0 bases at V and 1 base at J, with 8 bases in the middle. The germline gives CDR1 SGHTS, CDR2 YDEGEE. The CDR3 reads CASSLGHSSYEQYF. DNA for the CDR3: TGTGCCAGCAGCTTGGGGCATAGTTCCTACGAGCAGTACTTC.

This rearrangement joins TRBV30 to TRBJ1-6, with D unresolved. The V end was cut by 2 bases, the J end by 7 bases, with 9 bases between. Germline V CDR1 and CDR2: GTSNPN, SVGIG (reference sequence). CDR3 size: 13 residues. CDR3 coding DNA: TGTGCCTGGAGTCCCGCTATCAATTCACCCCTCCACTTT. The encoded protein is CAWSPAINSPLHF.

The chain employs TRBV11-3 and TRBJ2-7; either TRBD1 or TRBD2 may fit D (5 bases each). V lost 5 bases, J lost 0 bases, and 11 bases lay in between. Germline V gives CDR1 SGHNT, CDR2 YENEEA. The CDR3 has 14 amino acids. The CDR3 sequence is CASSSRDGSYEQYF. In DNA form, the CDR3 reads TGTGCCAGCAGCAGCCGGGACGGCTCCTACGAGCAGTACTTC.

The chain carries TRBV7-9 and TRBJ2-7, with a tentative D call TRBD2 (6 bases). There are 14 residues in the CDR3. Germline values: CDR1 SEHNR, CDR2 FQNEAQ (reference sequence). V was clipped by 8 bases and J by 3 bases, with 17 bases between them. The CDR3 region has the DNA TGTGCCAGCGTAGGTGGGGCGGGGCGCTACGAGCAGTACTTC. This encodes CASVGGAGRYEQYF.

This clone was detected once. The genes are TRBV4-2 and TRBJ1-2; D is ambiguous. V was shortened by 0 bases and J by 5 bases, with 4 bases between the two germline ends. CDR3 length equals 12 residues. Germline values: CDR1 LGHNA, CDR2 YNFKEQ. As DNA, the CDR3 is TGTGCCAGCAGCCAAGATCCTTATGGCTACACCTTC. Translation gives CASSQDPYGYTF.

The genes are TRBV29-1 and TRBJ2-1; no definite D call. V was shortened by 8 bases and J by 6 bases, with 8 bases between the two germline ends. Germline assignment: CDR1 SQVTM and CDR2 ANQGSEA. The CDR3 extends over 10 amino acids. CDR3 residues: CSTLVNEQFF. CDR3 coding DNA: TGCAGCACGTTGGTCAATGAGCAGTTCTTC.

The chain recombines TRBV4-1 with TRBJ2-3, with D perhaps matching TRBD1 or TRBD2 (5 bases each). V was pared by 1 base and J by 3 bases, with 17 bases between. Looked up from germline, CDR1 is MGHRA and CDR2 is YSYEKL. The CDR3 is made up of 17 amino acids. Here the CDR3 reads CASSQVPTRGGTDTQYF. CDR3 nucleotide sequence: TGCGCCAGCAGCCAAGTACCCACTCGGGGCGGTACAGATACGCAGTATTTT.

V usage is TRBV7-6 and J usage is TRBJ2-7; D is perhaps TRBD1 or TRBD2 (5 bases each). CDR3 length equals 15 residues. Germline V lookup: CDR1 SGHVS, CDR2 FNYEAQ. V lost 2 bases and J 4 bases, leaving 15 bases between the germline ends. CDR3 sequence reads: CASSLITGTSYEQYF. The CDR3 DNA reads as TGTGCCAGCAGCTTAATTACGGGGACCTCTTACGAGCAGTACTTC.

This rearrangement joins TRBV19 to TRBJ1-5; TRBD1 is a possible D gene (5 bases). Germline V gene sequence: CDR1 LNHDA, CDR2 SQIVND (reference sequence). CDR3 length: 15 amino acids. Trimming stripped 5 bases from V and 4 bases from J, with 15 bases between. CDR3 residues: CASSESGSGNQPQHF. CDR3 nucleotide sequence: TGTGCCAGTAGTGAGTCAGGGTCAGGTAATCAGCCCCAGCATTTT.

J is TRBJ1-3 and V is TRBV11-2, with 9 bases matching TRBD1. This CDR3 contains 16 residues. Trimming at V came to 3 bases and at J to 0 bases, leaving 3 bases not matched to a gene. The V gene's germline CDR1 is SGHAT and CDR2 FQNNGV. CDR3 bases: TGTGCCAGCAGCTTCTTACAGGGGGCCTCTGGAAACACCATATATTTT. Translated: CASSFLQGASGNTIYF.

The rearrangement joins TRBV3-1 (or the pseudogene TRBV3-2) to TRBJ2-7; D is possibly TRBD2 (5 bases). This CDR3 has 12 residues. Between the trimmed V and J ends, which lost 8 bases and 3 bases, there was a span of 11 bases. Germline values: CDR1 LGHDT, CDR2 YNNKEL (reference sequence). The CDR3 region is CASGLYGYEQYF. DNA of the CDR3: TGTGCCAGCGGACTCTATGGCTACGAGCAGTACTTC.

The chain is built from TRBV6-2 or TRBV6-3 and TRBJ2-1; D unresolved. Germline V gene lookup returns CDR1 MNHEY and CDR2 SVGEGT. The length of the CDR3 is 15 residues. V lost 0 bases, J lost 10 bases, and 16 bases lay in between. CDR3 region: CASSYSLARIKEQFF. For the CDR3, the DNA is TGTGCCAGCAGTTACTCGTTGGCTAGAATAAAGGAGCAGTTCTTC.

This chain joins TRBV12-3 or TRBV12-4 and TRBJ2-1; a possible D gene is TRBD1 (5 bases). The V end lost 7 bases, the J end lost 2 bases, and 9 bases lay between the germline ends. This CDR3 is 13 amino acids long. Here the CDR3 DNA reads TGTGCCAGCACCCAGGGAACCTACAATGAGCAGTTCTTC. This translates into CASTQGTYNEQFF.

The chain uses TRBV7-8 and TRBJ1-1; possible D gene TRBD1, 6 bases. V lost 5 bases and J 4 bases, leaving 11 bases between the germline ends. Germline assignment: CDR1 SGHVS and CDR2 FQNEAQ. The CDR3 is 13 residues long. This CDR3 is CASSRTGTTEAFF. The CDR3 nucleotides are TGTGCCAGCAGCCGCACAGGGACCACTGAAGCTTTCTTT.

V gene TRBV28 combines with J gene TRBJ2-4; maybe TRBD1 (5 bases). The CDR3 totals 18 residues. The V gene's germline CDR1 is MDHEN and CDR2 SYDVKM. V was cut by 2 bases and J by 1 base, with 18 bases left in between. The CDR3 loop reads CASSLVGAPGSAKNIQYF. CDR3 in DNA: TGTGCCAGCAGTTTAGTAGGGGCGCCGGGTTCGGCCAAAAACATTCAGTACTTC.

The gene calls are TRBV12-5 and TRBJ2-1; D tentatively reads TRBD1 or TRBD2 (6 bases each). The CDR3 consists of 13 residues. V dropped 7 bases and J dropped 10 bases, with 17 bases sitting between them. Germline values: CDR1 LGHNT, CDR2 FRNRAP. In DNA form, the CDR3 reads TGTGCTAGTGCCCGGCCGGGGGCCCGAGAGCAGTTCTTC. It codes for CASARPGAREQFF.

Here the CDR3 reads CASSYRGTGKNTEAFF. Here the CDR3 DNA reads TGTGCCAGCAGTTACCGAGGGACAGGGAAAAACACTGAAGCTTTCTTT. This chain joins TRBV6-6 and TRBJ1-1; 9 nucleotides align to TRBD1. Germline V lookup: CDR1 MNHNY, CDR2 SVGAGI (reference sequence). The V gene end was trimmed by 2 bases and the J gene end by 2 bases; junction bases not matched to a gene: 6. The CDR3 has 16 amino acids.

The gene calls are TRBV24-1 and TRBJ2-3; 9 positions match TRBD2. The CDR3 has 15 residues. V lost 12 bases, J lost 3 bases, and 12 bases stayed unmatched. The germline V gene has CDR1 KGHDR and CDR2 SFDVKD. CDR3 DNA: TGTGCCTCAAGCGGTAGCGGGAGTTGGACAGATACGCAGTATTTT. Translating gives CASSGSGSWTDTQYF.

V is TRBV6-6 and J is TRBJ2-1, with 7 bases matching TRBD1. Germline V gives CDR1 MNHNY, CDR2 SVGAGI (reference sequence). J was trimmed by 8 bases and V by 0 bases; bases with no gene match: 10. The CDR3 consists of 16 residues. The DNA for the CDR3 is TGTGCCAGCAGTTACTCGTACGAAGGGGGCGGCGATGAGCAGTTCTTC. Translating it yields CASSYSYEGGGDEQFF.

V usage is TRBV7-9 and J usage is TRBJ1-2; TRBD1 aligns across 9 bases. This CDR3 has 18 residues. After removal of 1 base from V and 0 bases from J, the junction contained 9 bases not matched to a gene. From germline, CDR1 is SEHNR and CDR2 FQNEAQ (reference sequence). For the CDR3, the DNA is TGTGCCAGCAGCTTAGTCCGGGACAGGGTGAGAGCTAACTATGGCTACACCTTC. Translating gives CASSLVRDRVRANYGYTF.

This chain uses TRBV6-5 with TRBJ2-7; D unclear. Trimming stripped 5 bases from V and 6 bases from J, with 20 bases between. Germline loops: CDR1 MNHEY, CDR2 SVGAGI. The length of the CDR3 is 15 residues. This CDR3 is CASSPEPDGLTEQYF. The CDR3 DNA reads as TGTGCCAGCAGTCCGGAGCCGGACGGTCTAACCGAGCAGTACTTC.

This clone is a singleton in its sample. The CDR3 protein is CASSQDLRSGTSTGELFF. The CDR3, as DNA: TGTGCCAGCAGCCAAGATCTCCGGTCCGGGACTAGCACCGGGGAGCTGTTTTTT. The chain couples TRBV3-1 (or the pseudogene TRBV3-2) to TRBJ2-2, with TRBD2 matching 8 bases. Germline V lookup: CDR1 LGHDT, CDR2 YNNKEL (reference sequence). The CDR3 is made up of 18 amino acids. The V and J ends lost 0 bases and 4 bases, in that order; junction bases with no gene match: 10.